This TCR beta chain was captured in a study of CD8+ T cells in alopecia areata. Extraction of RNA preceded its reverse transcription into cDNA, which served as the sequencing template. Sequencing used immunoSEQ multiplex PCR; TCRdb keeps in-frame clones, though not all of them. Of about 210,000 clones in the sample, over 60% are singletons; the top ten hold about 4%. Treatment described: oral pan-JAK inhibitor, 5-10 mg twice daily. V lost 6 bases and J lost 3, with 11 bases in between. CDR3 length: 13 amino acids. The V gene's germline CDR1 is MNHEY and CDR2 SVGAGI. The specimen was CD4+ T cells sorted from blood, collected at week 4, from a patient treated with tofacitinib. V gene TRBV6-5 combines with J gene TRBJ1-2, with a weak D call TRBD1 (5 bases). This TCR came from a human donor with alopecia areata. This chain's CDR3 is CASRPGLYYGYTF. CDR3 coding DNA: TGTGCCAGCAGGCCGGGACTGTACTATGGCTACACCTTC.